The clone carrying this T cell receptor (beta chain) was seen repeatedly, ten times or more. These data originate in a study of T cells after yellow fever vaccination. The CDR3 runs 15 residues. The ends were cut back, 2 bases at V and 1 base at J, with 11 bases in the middle. CDR1 LGHNA and CDR2 YSLEER come from the germline V gene. Using its own MiXCR run on the 5' RACE reads, TCRdb lists one record per CDR3 protein. In the table there are 300,000 or so distinct CDR3 sequences, 4% of which are singletons. The rearrangement uses TRBV4-3 and TRBJ1-2, with D hard to call. The source was PBMCs, collected 5 days after the yellow fever booster vaccination. The TCR was taken from a man in his late teens or twenties who received the YFV17D yellow fever vaccine. The CDR3, as DNA: TGCGCCAGCAGCCAACCCGGAGAGATTAACTATGGCTACACCTTC. This gives the protein CASSQPGEINYGYTF.